Described below is a single T cell receptor beta chain sequence and its context. This record belongs to a study of blood T cell repertoires in COVID-19. Study background: Samples of COVID-19 (acute and convalescent) were obtained from the United States, Italy and Spain. PBMCs, B-cell-depleted T cells, or T cells provided the cDNA or gDNA that made up the material.

This CDR3 region has 15 residues. Germline CDR1 LGHNA, CDR2 YSLEER. The V gene lost 1 base and the J gene lost 4 bases, with 11 bases spanning the gap. Per the original data handling: Amplification of reference gene primers provided the estimated nucleated cell counts. Clones were sequenced by immunoSEQ multiplex PCR, and TCRdb holds only the in-frame ones, with some missing. From that table come the V and J calls and clone size; the DNA was used to work out D and trimming. The repertoire holds 100,000 to 150,000 clones, with about 89% as singletons. Source material: peripheral blood. This clonotype was obtained from a man aged 55 to 70 with COVID-19, enrolled during active disease. This chain links TRBV4-3 with TRBJ2-1; D is possibly TRBD1 (7 bases). CDR3 sequence reads: CASSQARGEYNEQFF. Written as DNA, the CDR3 is TGCGCCAGCAGCCAAGCCAGGGGGGAATACAATGAGCAGTTCTTC.